Listed below are T cell receptor beta chains from one sample, sequenced in a study of shared clonotypes between healthy human individuals. Generated by immunoSEQ multiplex PCR, the TCRdb table keeps only in-frame clones and is missing some. The sample contains fewer than 850,000 clones, roughly 96% of which appear only once. The sample was naive CD8+ T cells sorted from blood. These receptors were collected from a man aged 25-40 years in good health. The conserved cysteine and the conserved F or W are not part of the CDR3 here. Fields, in order: D gene, CDR3 length, V gene, CDR3 protein. The D gene is left open where the match is weak.

D: NA; length: 11; V: TRBV6-5; CDR3: ASSWGHPYEQY
D: NA; length: 11; V: TRBV6-5; CDR3: ASSEGAVYGYT
D: NA; length: 11; V: TRBV30; CDR3: AWSLGPGYEQY
D: NA; length: 12; V: TRBV19; CDR3: ASSILQGNQPQH
D: TRBD1; length: 12; V: TRBV7-6; CDR3: ASSSTGGLDEQY
D: NA; length: 13; V: TRBV11-2; CDR3: ASSLGGVWSDTQY
D: TRBD1; length: 13; V: TRBV6-1; CDR3: ASSEVGTGENIQY
D: NA; length: 12; V: TRBV27; CDR3: ASSFGGGMDEQF
D: NA; length: 13; V: TRBV19; CDR3: ASSLSGQSSYEQY
D: TRBD2; length: 16; V: TRBV27; CDR3: ASSLLQHSGPDTDTQY
D: NA; length: 10; V: TRBV4-1; CDR3: ASSQDGDTQY
D: TRBD2; length: 15; V: TRBV5-1; CDR3: ASSSTSGRVDTDTQY
D: TRBD1; length: 14; V: TRBV28; CDR3: ASSFDLQGAGETQY
D: NA; length: 11; V: TRBV4-1; CDR3: ASSLPGGYEQY
D: NA; length: 10; V: TRBV2; CDR3: ASFEGAYEQY
D: NA; length: 12; V: TRBV7-9; CDR3: ASSIAEAKNIQY
D: NA; length: 13; V: TRBV27; CDR3: ASSPTIGTLNEQF
D: NA; length: 13; V: TRBV5-1; CDR3: ASSLEQGSADTQY
D: TRBD1; length: 14; V: TRBV7-9; CDR3: ASSLGQGVLDPEQY
D: TRBD1; length: 14; V: TRBV5-1; CDR3: ASSRTSDRGRYEQY
D: NA; length: 12; V: TRBV7-2; CDR3: ASSLERTPGEQY
D: TRBD2; length: 14; V: TRBV7-9; CDR3: ASSNLAGPFVNEQF
D: TRBD2; length: 13; V: TRBV11-2; CDR3: ASSLTRGGIYEQY
D: TRBD2; length: 13; V: TRBV13; CDR3: ASSLGSSGSYEQY
D: TRBD1; length: 12; V: TRBV6-1; CDR3: ASSRDRGSYEQY
D: NA; length: 15; V: TRBV11-2; CDR3: ASSLMGAGVANTEAF
D: NA; length: 12; V: TRBV7-7; CDR3: ASSYRGDGYEQY
D: NA; length: 13; V: TRBV6-4; CDR3: ASSEEPTTYNEQF
D: NA; length: 12; V: TRBV11-2; CDR3: ASSPGRSLDTIY
D: TRBD2; length: 13; V: TRBV4-1; CDR3: ASSQIAGGTDTQY
D: NA; length: 13; V: TRBV6-5; CDR3: ASSSSGDTYNEQF
D: TRBD1; length: 12; V: TRBV11-2; CDR3: ASSLGQGAYEQY
D: NA; length: 14; V: TRBV5-1; CDR3: ASSPVGTKRGNTIY
D: NA; length: 13; V: TRBV6-5; CDR3: ASSYGMGGTDTQY
D: TRBD1; length: 13; V: TRBV5-4; CDR3: ASSLGQGATDTQY